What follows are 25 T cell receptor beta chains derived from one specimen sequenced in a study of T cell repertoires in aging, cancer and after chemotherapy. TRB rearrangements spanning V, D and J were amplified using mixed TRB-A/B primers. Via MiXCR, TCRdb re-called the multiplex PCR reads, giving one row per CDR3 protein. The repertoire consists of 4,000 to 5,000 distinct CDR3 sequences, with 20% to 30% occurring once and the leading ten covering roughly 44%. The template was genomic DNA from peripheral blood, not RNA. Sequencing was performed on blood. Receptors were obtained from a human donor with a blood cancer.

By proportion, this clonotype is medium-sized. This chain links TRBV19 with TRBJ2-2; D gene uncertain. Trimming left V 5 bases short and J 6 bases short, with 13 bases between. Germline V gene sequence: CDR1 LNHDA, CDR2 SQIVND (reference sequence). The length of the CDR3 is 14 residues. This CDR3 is CASSPDLGPGELFF. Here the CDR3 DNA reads TGTGCCAGTAGTCCCGACCTGGGCCCCGGGGAGCTGTTTTTT.

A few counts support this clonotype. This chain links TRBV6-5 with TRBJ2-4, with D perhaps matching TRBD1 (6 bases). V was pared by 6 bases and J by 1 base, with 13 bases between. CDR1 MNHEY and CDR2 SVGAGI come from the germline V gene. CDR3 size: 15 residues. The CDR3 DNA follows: TGTGCCAGCAGGCCACAGGGTACCGCCAAAAACATTCAGTACTTC. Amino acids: CASRPQGTAKNIQYF.

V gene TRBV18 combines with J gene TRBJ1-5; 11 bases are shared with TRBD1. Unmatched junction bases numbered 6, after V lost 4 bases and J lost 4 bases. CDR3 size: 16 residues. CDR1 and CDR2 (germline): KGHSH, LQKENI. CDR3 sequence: CASSRGQGARNQPQHF. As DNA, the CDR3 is TGTGCCAGCTCACGAGGACAGGGGGCTAGAAATCAGCCCCAGCATTTT.

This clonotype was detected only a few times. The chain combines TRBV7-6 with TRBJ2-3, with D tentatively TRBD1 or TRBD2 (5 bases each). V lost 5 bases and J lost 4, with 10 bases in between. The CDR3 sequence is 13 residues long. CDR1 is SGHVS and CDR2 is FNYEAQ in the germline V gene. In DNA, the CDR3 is TGTGCCAGCAGCCACGGGGCCGCAGATACGCAGTATTTT. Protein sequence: CASSHGAADTQYF. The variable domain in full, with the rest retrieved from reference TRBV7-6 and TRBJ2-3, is GAGVSQSPRYKVTKRGQDVALRCDPISGHVSLYWYRQALGQGPEFLTYFNYEAQQDKSGLPNDRFSAERPEGSISTLTIQRTEQRDSAMYRCASSHGAADTQYFGPGTRLTVL.

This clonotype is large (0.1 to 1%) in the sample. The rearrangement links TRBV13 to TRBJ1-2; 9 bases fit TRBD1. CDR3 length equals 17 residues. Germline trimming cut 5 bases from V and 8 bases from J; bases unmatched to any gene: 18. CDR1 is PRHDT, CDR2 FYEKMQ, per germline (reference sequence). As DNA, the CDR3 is TGTGCCAGCAGCCCTACGCCGGGACAGGGCCTAGCGCGCGGCTACACCTTC. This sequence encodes CASSPTPGQGLARGYTF.

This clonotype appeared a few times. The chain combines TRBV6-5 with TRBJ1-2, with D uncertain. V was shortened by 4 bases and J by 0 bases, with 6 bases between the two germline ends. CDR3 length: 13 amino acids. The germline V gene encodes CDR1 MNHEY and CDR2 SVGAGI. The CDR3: CASSLPANYGYTF. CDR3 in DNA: TGTGCCAGCAGTTTACCTGCTAACTATGGCTACACCTTC.

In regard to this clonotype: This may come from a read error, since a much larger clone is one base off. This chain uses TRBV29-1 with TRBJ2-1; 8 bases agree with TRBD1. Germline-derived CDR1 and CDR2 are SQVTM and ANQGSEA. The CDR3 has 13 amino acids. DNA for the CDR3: TGCAGCGTTGATAGGGACAGGTACAATGAGCAGTTATTC. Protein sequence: CSVDRDRYNEQLF.

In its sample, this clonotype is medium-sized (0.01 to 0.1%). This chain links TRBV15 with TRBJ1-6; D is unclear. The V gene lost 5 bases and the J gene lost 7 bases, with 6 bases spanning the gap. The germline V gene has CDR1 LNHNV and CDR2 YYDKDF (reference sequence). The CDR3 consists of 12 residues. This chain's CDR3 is CATSVRNSPLHF. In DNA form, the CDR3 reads TGTGCCACCAGCGTGAGAAATTCACCCCTCCACTTT.

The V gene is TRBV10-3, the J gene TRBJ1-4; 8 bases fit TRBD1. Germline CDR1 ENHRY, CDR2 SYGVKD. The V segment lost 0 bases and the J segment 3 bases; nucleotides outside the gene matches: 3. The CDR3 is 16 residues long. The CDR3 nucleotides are TGTGCCATCAGTGAGTCGCTGACAGGGGCTAATGAAAAACTGTTTTTT. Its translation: CAISESLTGANEKLFF.

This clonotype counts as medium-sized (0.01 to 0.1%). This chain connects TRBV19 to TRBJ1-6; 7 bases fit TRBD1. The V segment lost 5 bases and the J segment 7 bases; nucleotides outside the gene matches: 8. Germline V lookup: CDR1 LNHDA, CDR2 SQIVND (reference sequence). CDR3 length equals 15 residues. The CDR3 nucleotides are TGTGCCAGTAGTGAATACAGGGGTGCCAATTCACCCCTCCACTTT. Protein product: CASSEYRGANSPLHF.

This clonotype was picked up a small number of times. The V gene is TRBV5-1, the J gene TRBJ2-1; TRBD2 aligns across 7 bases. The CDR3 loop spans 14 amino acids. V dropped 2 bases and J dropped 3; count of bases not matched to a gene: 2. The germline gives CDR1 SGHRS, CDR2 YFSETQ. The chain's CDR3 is CASSFAGVYNEQFF. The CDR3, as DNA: TGCGCCAGCAGCTTCGCGGGAGTCTACAATGAGCAGTTCTTC. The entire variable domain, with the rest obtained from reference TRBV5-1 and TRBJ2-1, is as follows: KAGVTQTPRYLIKTRGQQVTLSCSPISGHRSVSWYQQTPGQGLQFLFEYFSETQRNKGNFPGRFSGRQFSNSRSEMNVSTLELGDSALYLCASSFAGVYNEQFFGPGTRLTVL.

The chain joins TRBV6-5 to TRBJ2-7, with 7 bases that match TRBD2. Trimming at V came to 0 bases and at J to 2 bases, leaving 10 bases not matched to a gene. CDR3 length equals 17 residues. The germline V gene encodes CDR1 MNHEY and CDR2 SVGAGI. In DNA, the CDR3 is TGTGCCAGCAGTTACTCGATTGGGGGGGAAATCGCCTACGAGCAGTACTTC. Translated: CASSYSIGGEIAYEQYF.

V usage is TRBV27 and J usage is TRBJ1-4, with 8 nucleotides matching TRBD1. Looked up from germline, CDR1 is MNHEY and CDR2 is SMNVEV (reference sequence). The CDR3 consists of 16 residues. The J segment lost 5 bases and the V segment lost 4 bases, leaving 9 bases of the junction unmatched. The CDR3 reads CASSWGNRGRNEKLFF. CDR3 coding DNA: TGTGCCAGCAGTTGGGGAAACAGGGGGAGGAATGAAAAACTGTTTTTT.

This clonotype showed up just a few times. The CDR3 nucleotides read TGTGCCAGCAGCACCCGACAGGGCTTTAATGAAAAACTGTTTTTT. It translates to CASSTRQGFNEKLFF. V is TRBV5-4 and J is TRBJ1-4; 7 bases match TRBD1. This CDR3 is 15 amino acids long. The germline CDR1 and CDR2 sequences are SGHNT and YYREEE (reference sequence). Trimming at V came to 4 bases and at J to 4 bases, leaving 7 bases not matched to a gene.

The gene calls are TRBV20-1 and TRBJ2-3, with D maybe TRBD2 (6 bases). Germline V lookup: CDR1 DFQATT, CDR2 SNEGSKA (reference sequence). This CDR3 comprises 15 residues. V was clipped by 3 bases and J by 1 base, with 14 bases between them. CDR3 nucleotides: TGCAGTGCTAGGGACCCGGGACTGGGCACAGATACGCAGTATTTT. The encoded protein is CSARDPGLGTDTQYF.

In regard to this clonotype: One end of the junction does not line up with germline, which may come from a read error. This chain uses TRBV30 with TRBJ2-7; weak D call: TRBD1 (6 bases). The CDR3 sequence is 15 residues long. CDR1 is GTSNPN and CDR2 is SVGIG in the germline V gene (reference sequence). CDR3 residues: CSWSPNYRAPYEQYF. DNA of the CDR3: TGTTCCTGGAGTCCCAACTACAGGGCTCCCTACGAGCAGTACTTC.

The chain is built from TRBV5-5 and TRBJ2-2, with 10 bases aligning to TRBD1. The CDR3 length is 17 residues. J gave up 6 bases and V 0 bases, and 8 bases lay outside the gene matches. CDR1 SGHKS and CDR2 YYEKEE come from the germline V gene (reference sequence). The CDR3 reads CASSLASDRGLAGELFF. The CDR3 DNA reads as TGTGCCAGCAGCTTGGCCTCCGACAGGGGGCTTGCCGGGGAGCTGTTTTTT.

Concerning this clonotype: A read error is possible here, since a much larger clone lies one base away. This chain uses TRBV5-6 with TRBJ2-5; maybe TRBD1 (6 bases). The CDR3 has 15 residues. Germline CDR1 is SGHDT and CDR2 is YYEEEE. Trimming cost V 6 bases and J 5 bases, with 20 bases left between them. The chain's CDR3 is CASTWGLESAETQYF. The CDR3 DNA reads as TGTGCCAGCACCTGGGGGCTAGAGTCTGCTGAGACCCAGTACTTC.

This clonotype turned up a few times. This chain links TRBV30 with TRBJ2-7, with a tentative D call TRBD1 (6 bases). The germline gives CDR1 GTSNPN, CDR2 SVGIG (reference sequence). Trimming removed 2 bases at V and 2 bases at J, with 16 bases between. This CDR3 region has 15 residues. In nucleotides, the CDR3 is TGTGCCTGGAGTCCCAACTACAGGGCTCCCTACGAGCAGTACTTC. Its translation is CAWSPNYRAPYEQYF.

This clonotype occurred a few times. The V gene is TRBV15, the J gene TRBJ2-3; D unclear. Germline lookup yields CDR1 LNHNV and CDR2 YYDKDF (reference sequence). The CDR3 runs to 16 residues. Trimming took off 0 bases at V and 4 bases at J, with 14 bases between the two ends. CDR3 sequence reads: CATSRDPRREADTQYF. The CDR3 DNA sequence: TGTGCCACCAGCAGAGATCCTAGAAGGGAAGCAGATACGCAGTATTTT.

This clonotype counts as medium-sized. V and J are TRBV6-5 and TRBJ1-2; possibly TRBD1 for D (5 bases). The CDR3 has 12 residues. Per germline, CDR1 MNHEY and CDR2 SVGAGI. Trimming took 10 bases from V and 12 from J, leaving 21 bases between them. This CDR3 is CAIATPTAQHTF. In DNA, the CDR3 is TGTGCCATAGCAACACCGACAGCCCAACACACCTTC.

The chain's CDR3 is CASSHISRTSGRIEQYF. DNA for the CDR3: TGTGCCAGCAGCCACATAAGTCGGACTAGCGGGAGAATAGAGCAGTACTTC. The chain is built from TRBV11-3 and TRBJ2-7, with 13 bases identical to TRBD2. V lost 5 bases, J lost 7 bases, and 14 bases stayed unmatched. The CDR3 runs 17 residues. The germline V gene has CDR1 SGHNT and CDR2 YENEEA.

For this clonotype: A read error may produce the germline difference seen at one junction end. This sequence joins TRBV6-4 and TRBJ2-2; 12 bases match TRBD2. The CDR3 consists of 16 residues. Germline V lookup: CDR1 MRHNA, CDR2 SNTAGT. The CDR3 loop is CAISGRTSGTTGELFF. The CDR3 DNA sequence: TGTGCCATCAGTGGGCGGACTAGCGGGACAACCGGGGAGCTGTTTTTT.

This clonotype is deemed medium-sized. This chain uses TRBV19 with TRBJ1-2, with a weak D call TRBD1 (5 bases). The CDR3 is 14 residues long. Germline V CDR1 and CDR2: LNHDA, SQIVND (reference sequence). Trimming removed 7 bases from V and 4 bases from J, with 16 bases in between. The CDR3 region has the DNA TGTGCCAGTAAGTGGGGCGCAGGGCGCTATGGCTACACCTTC. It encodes CASKWGAGRYGYTF.

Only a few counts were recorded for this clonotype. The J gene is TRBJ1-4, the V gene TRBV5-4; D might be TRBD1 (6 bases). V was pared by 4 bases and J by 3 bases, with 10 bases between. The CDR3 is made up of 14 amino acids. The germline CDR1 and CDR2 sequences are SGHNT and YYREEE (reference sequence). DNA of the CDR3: TGTGCCAGCAGCCGGGACAACTCTAATGAAAAACTGTTTTTT. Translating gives CASSRDNSNEKLFF.